This T cell receptor (beta chain) originates from a study of graft-versus-host responses after intestinal transplantation. The wider study: All recipients were transplanted with multivisceral, liver-intestinal, or isolated intestinal grafts. The study gave all recipients anti-thymocyte globulin induction, then tacrolimus and steroids for about 3 years. Study-wide results and limits: Circulating GvH clone levels at their peak were associated with HvG declines (early post-transplant). Detected in recipient marrow were GvH clones, some of which were first observed in ileum or blood.

About this clone itself: Its target is unknown.

Here immunoSEQ multiplex PCR was the method, and the copy in TCRdb shows in-frame clones only, minus some. The sample consists of tens of thousands of clones, under 95% of them appearing once. Per the germline V gene, CDR1 is SQVTM and CDR2 is ANQGSEA. The CDR3 consists of 14 residues. V lost 5 bases to trimming and J lost 7 bases, with 17 bases between them. The sample was unstimulated CD8+ T cells sorted from spleen or lymph node cells, taken before intestinal transplant. The rearrangement joins TRBV29-1 to TRBJ2-2; D perhaps matches TRBD2 (5 bases). This TCR derives from a human donor who received an intestinal transplant. Written as DNA, the CDR3 is TGCAGCGTTTGGCTAGCTCGGGAAGGCGGGGAGCTGTTTTTT. As protein: CSVWLAREGGELFF.